This TCR beta chain was observed in a study of blood T cell repertoires in COVID-19. Overall study context: The samples span acute and convalescent COVID-19 from the United States, Italy and Spain. In each case, the material was cDNA or gDNA derived from T cells, B-cell-depleted T cells, or PBMCs.

Per the study methods: For nucleated cells, counts were estimated from reference gene primer amplification. Measured with immunoSEQ multiplex PCR; TCRdb has only the in-frame clones, and not every one. V, J and clone size reflect that table, while D and trimming were determined from the DNA. This table has under 200,000 clones, about 85% appearing once. Sequencing was carried out using peripheral blood. This TCR derives from a young man with acute or convalescent COVID-19.

The CDR3 DNA is TGTGCCAGCTCATTACGCAGGGGGAAAGAGACCCAGTACTTC. It encodes CASSLRRGKETQYF. The chain joins TRBV18 to TRBJ2-5; TRBD1 matches at 7 bases. Germline CDR1 KGHSH, CDR2 LQKENI. Trimming removed 5 bases from V and 3 bases from J; junction bases left unmatched: 6. The CDR3 is made up of 14 amino acids.